Listed here are 29 T cell receptor beta chains from one sample, sequenced in a study of blood T cell repertoires in COVID-19. Method: immunoSEQ multiplex PCR; TCRdb's copy keeps in-frame clones and lacks some. The data contain over 130,000 clones, roughly 80% of them seen just once; the ten biggest clones take up more than 8.5%. The sample was peripheral blood. These receptor sequences come from a woman between 50 and 59 years old with active or convalescent COVID-19.

The chain employs TRBV19 and TRBJ1-1; 7 nucleotides agree with TRBD1. V trimming: 5 bases; J trimming: 4 bases; junction bases outside the gene matches: 7. In germline, CDR1 is LNHDA, CDR2 SQIVND (reference sequence). The CDR3 loop spans 14 amino acids. CDR3 DNA sequence: TGTGCCAGTAGTCAGTATTCAGGGGGCACTGAAGCTTTCTTT. It translates to CASSQYSGGTEAFF.

This clone was detected only a few times. The chain links TRBV7-9 to TRBJ2-7; perhaps TRBD1 as D (6 bases). From germline, CDR1 is SEHNR and CDR2 FQNEAQ (reference sequence). CDR3 size: 14 residues. V was shortened by 2 bases and J by 3 bases, with 11 bases between the two germline ends. The CDR3 DNA follows: TGTGCCAGCAGCTTAATCGGGACAAACTACGAGCAGTACTTC. Amino acids: CASSLIGTNYEQYF. Full variable domain (remainder filled in from reference TRBV7-9 and TRBJ2-7): DTGVSQNPRHKITKRGQNVTFRCDPISEHNRLYWYRQTLGQGPEFLTYFQNEAQLEKSRLLSDRFSAERPKGSFSTLEIQRTEQGDSAMYLCASSLIGTNYEQYFGPGTRLTVT.

This clone was seen only once. This CDR3 is CASSTDSAGGYTF. CDR3 bases: TGTGCCAGTAGTACCGACAGTGCTGGTGGCTACACCTTC. The chain combines TRBV19 with TRBJ1-2; tentatively, D is TRBD1 (5 bases). CDR3 size: 13 residues. The V and J ends lost 4 bases and 7 bases respectively, with 13 bases between them. Germline lookup yields CDR1 LNHDA and CDR2 SQIVND (reference sequence).

This clone was seen a single time. This chain joins TRBV9 and TRBJ1-3; no clear D. V lost 0 bases, J lost 3 bases, and 10 bases lay in between. The CDR3 has 15 amino acids. Germline V gives CDR1 SGDLS, CDR2 YYNGEE. This CDR3 is CASSVGSGDGNTIYF. CDR3 DNA: TGTGCCAGCAGCGTAGGAAGCGGGGATGGAAACACCATATATTTT.

The chain has TRBV2 and TRBJ2-7, with D perhaps matching TRBD1 (6 bases). The CDR3 loop spans 16 amino acids. CDR1 and CDR2 (germline): SNHLY, FYNNEI. The V end lost 8 bases, the J end lost 2 bases, and 22 bases lay between the germline ends. CDR3 DNA sequence: TGTGCCAGCCGCCGTACCCCAGGGGATGTAACCTACGAGCAGTACTTC. This translates into CASRRTPGDVTYEQYF.

This sequence joins TRBV3-1 (or the pseudogene TRBV3-2) and TRBJ2-3, with TRBD1 matching over 8 bases. The trim removed 2 bases at V and 6 bases at J, leaving 7 bases unmatched. The CDR3 sequence is 15 residues long. Germline CDR1 is LGHDT and CDR2 is YNNKEL (reference sequence). Here the CDR3 DNA reads TGTGCCAGCAGCCAAAGGCAGGGGGCAGCGGATACGCAGTATTTT. Its protein product is CASSQRQGAADTQYF.

The genes are TRBV27 and TRBJ2-5; 8 bases are a match to TRBD1. The CDR3 consists of 15 residues. The J segment lost 4 bases and the V segment lost 6 bases, leaving 10 bases of the junction unmatched. Germline V lookup: CDR1 MNHEY, CDR2 SMNVEV (reference sequence). This CDR3 is CASRNGQGTGETQYF. CDR3 bases: TGTGCCAGCAGAAATGGACAGGGAACAGGAGAGACCCAGTACTTC.

The chain links TRBV5-1 to TRBJ1-3, with 7 bases fitting TRBD1. The CDR3 extends over 16 amino acids. Germline V lookup: CDR1 SGHRS, CDR2 YFSETQ. V lost 0 bases and J lost 4; bases outside the gene matches: 7. The CDR3 DNA sequence: TGCGCCAGCAGCTTGGCAGGGGGTCGGATCGGAAACACCATATATTTT. It translates to CASSLAGGRIGNTIYF.

The genes are TRBV20-1 and TRBJ1-2; TRBD1 matches at 9 bases. V shed 3 bases and J 4 bases; nucleotides not matched to a gene: 3. The CDR3 runs 13 residues. In germline, CDR1 is DFQATT, CDR2 SNEGSKA (reference sequence). CDR3 region: CSASRTGVYGYTF. In DNA form, the CDR3 reads TGCAGTGCTAGTCGGACAGGGGTCTATGGCTACACCTTC.

J is TRBJ2-2 and V is TRBV9, with D possibly matching TRBD2 (6 bases). V gave up 3 bases and J gave up 11 bases, with 11 bases separating them. This CDR3 has 12 residues. CDR1 and CDR2 from the germline V gene are SGDLS and YYNGEE. The CDR3 region has the DNA TGTGCCAGCAGCGCACAGGAGGGTGAGCTGTTTTTT. Residues: CASSAQEGELFF.

This clone was recorded only once. CDR3 in DNA: TGTGCCAGTAGTATGCAGGGAAGGACTGAAGCTTTCTTT. Amino acids: CASSMQGRTEAFF. V and J are TRBV19 and TRBJ1-1; the D gene is possibly TRBD1 (5 bases). The CDR3 spans 13 residues. Germline CDR1 LNHDA, CDR2 SQIVND (reference sequence). Between the trimmed V and J ends, which lost 3 bases and 5 bases, there was a span of 10 bases.

This rearrangement joins TRBV29-1 to TRBJ2-2; 12 nucleotides agree with TRBD2. The CDR3 is 14 amino acids. The V gene's germline CDR1 is SQVTM and CDR2 ANQGSEA. V gave up 7 bases and J gave up 5 bases; unmatched junction bases: 5. CDR3 nucleotides: TGCAGCGCCGTGACTAGCGGGGGAACCGGGGAGCTGTTTTTT. It encodes CSAVTSGGTGELFF.

The CDR3 sequence is CASSWITSGRANEQFF. DNA for the CDR3: TGTGCCAGCAGTTGGATCACTAGCGGCAGGGCCAATGAGCAGTTCTTC. The chain combines TRBV27 with TRBJ2-1; 8 positions agree with TRBD2. The V gene's germline CDR1 is MNHEY and CDR2 SMNVEV (reference sequence). The CDR3 is made up of 16 amino acids. J gave up 6 bases and V 4 bases, and 11 bases lay outside the gene matches.

The V and J genes are TRBV6-6 and TRBJ2-1; 10 nucleotides align to TRBD2. Unmatched junction bases numbered 1, after V lost 4 bases and J lost 4 bases. Germline CDR1 reads MNHNY; CDR2 reads SVGAGI (reference sequence). The CDR3 sequence is 14 residues long. CDR3 nucleotides: TGTGCCAGCAGTTGGGGACTAGCGTACAATGAGCAGTTCTTC. Translation gives CASSWGLAYNEQFF.

The chain combines TRBV5-6 with TRBJ1-6; 7 bases agree with TRBD1. The germline gives CDR1 SGHDT, CDR2 YYEEEE. CDR3 length equals 13 residues. With V trimmed by 5 bases and J by 10 bases, 6 bases remained unmatched. The chain's CDR3 is CASSTDRASPLHF. Here the CDR3 DNA reads TGTGCCAGCAGTACTGACAGGGCATCACCCCTCCACTTT.

This chain joins TRBV4-3 and TRBJ1-2; 9 bases are shared with TRBD1. J gave up 4 bases and V 6 bases, and 6 bases lay outside the gene matches. Germline V gives CDR1 LGHNA, CDR2 YSLEER. The CDR3 has 14 residues. The CDR3 loop reads CASRQQGAGYGYTF. CDR3 sequence (DNA): TGCGCCAGCAGACAACAGGGGGCTGGCTATGGCTACACCTTC.

V gene TRBV7-9 combines with J gene TRBJ2-1, with 14 nucleotides matching TRBD2. Germline loops: CDR1 SEHNR, CDR2 FQNEAQ (reference sequence). Trimming cost V 5 bases and J 0 bases; bases outside gene matches: 6. The CDR3 is 18 residues long. The CDR3 DNA reads TGTGCCAGCAGCCCCGGGACTAGCGGGGGTTCCTCCTACAATGAGCAGTTCTTC. Encoded protein: CASSPGTSGGSSYNEQFF.

The DNA for the CDR3 is TGTGCCAGCAGTCCCGGGATTCACATCAAACAAGAGACCCAGTACTTC. This translates into CASSPGIHIKQETQYF. This sequence joins TRBV28 and TRBJ2-5; tentative D call: TRBD2 (5 bases). Germline-derived CDR1 and CDR2 are MDHEN and SYDVKM. The CDR3 contains 16 residues. Between the trimmed V and J ends, which lost 5 bases and 2 bases, there was a span of 18 bases. The whole variable domain, remainder taken from reference TRBV28 and TRBJ2-5, is DVKVTQSSRYLVKRTGEKVFLECVQDMDHENMFWYRQDPGLGLRLIYFSYDVKMKEKGDIPEGYSVSREKKERFSLILESASTNQTSMYLCASSPGIHIKQETQYFGPGTRLLVL.

The rearrangement links TRBV6-6 to TRBJ2-7; 11 positions agree with TRBD1. Looked up from germline, CDR1 is MNHNY and CDR2 is SVGAGI (reference sequence). The CDR3 consists of 14 residues. The J segment lost 3 bases and the V segment lost 6 bases, leaving 4 bases of the junction unmatched. CDR3 sequence reads: CASSGQGAVYEQYF. For the CDR3, the DNA is TGTGCCAGCAGCGGACAGGGGGCCGTCTACGAGCAGTACTTC.

The chain employs TRBV7-3 and TRBJ1-1; D might be TRBD1 (6 bases). Trimming left V 3 bases short and J 2 bases short, with 7 bases between. This CDR3 has 13 amino acids. CDR1 SGHTA and CDR2 FQGTGA come from the germline V gene. CDR3 sequence (DNA): TGTGCCAGCAGCTTGGACAGTAACACTGAAGCTTTCTTT. Its protein product is CASSLDSNTEAFF.

This chain connects TRBV27 to TRBJ1-2; 12 bases are shared with TRBD1. Germline values: CDR1 MNHEY, CDR2 SMNVEV (reference sequence). The CDR3 spans 16 residues. The J segment lost 8 bases and the V segment lost 0 bases, leaving 7 bases of the junction unmatched. CDR3 in DNA: TGTGCCAGCAGTTTATCGGTGGGACAGGGGGCTCAAGGCTACACCTTC. Encoded protein: CASSLSVGQGAQGYTF.

The chain employs TRBV7-6 and TRBJ1-2; 8 nucleotides match TRBD1. The CDR3 covers 17 residues. Germline V lookup: CDR1 SGHVS, CDR2 FNYEAQ. The V segment lost 1 base and the J segment 2 bases; nucleotides outside the gene matches: 9. The CDR3, as DNA: TGTGCCAGCAGCTTAGAGCCCTGGGGACAGGAGAACTATGGCTACACCTTC. Its protein product is CASSLEPWGQENYGYTF.

This sequence joins TRBV4-2 and TRBJ1-5, with no clear D. This CDR3 has 15 residues. Trimming took 0 bases from V and 2 from J, leaving 8 bases between them. Germline V gives CDR1 LGHNA, CDR2 YNFKEQ. CDR3 sequence reads: CASSQDPGGNQPQHF. In DNA form, the CDR3 reads TGTGCCAGCAGCCAAGATCCCGGGGGCAATCAGCCCCAGCATTTT.

The gene calls are TRBV18 and TRBJ2-7, with TRBD2 matching 9 bases. The CDR3 consists of 15 residues. CDR1 is KGHSH, CDR2 LQKENI, per germline. V lost 3 bases, J lost 2 bases, and 5 bases stayed unmatched. CDR3 residues: CASSPSTSGAYEQYF. DNA for the CDR3: TGTGCCAGCTCACCGTCGACTAGCGGTGCCTACGAGCAGTACTTC.

This clone occurred a few times. The rearrangement joins TRBV7-3 to TRBJ2-1; D possibly corresponds to TRBD1 (7 bases). Trimming stripped 5 bases from V and 9 bases from J, with 14 bases between. Germline loops: CDR1 SGHTA, CDR2 FQGTGA. This CDR3 region has 13 residues. CDR3 protein: CASSRAGGSEQFF. In DNA form, the CDR3 reads TGTGCCAGCAGCCGCGCAGGGGGGTCTGAGCAGTTCTTC.

This chain uses TRBV18 with TRBJ1-1, with D tentatively TRBD1 (6 bases). Germline loops: CDR1 KGHSH, CDR2 LQKENI. The ends were cut back, 6 bases at V and 4 bases at J, with 12 bases in the middle. The CDR3 is 13 amino acids. CDR3 nucleotide sequence: TGTGCCAGCTCCCGGGGGGGGGCCACTGAAGCTTTCTTT. It translates to CASSRGGATEAFF.

The chain combines TRBV28 with TRBJ2-7; TRBD1 might be the D (6 bases). The germline gives CDR1 MDHEN, CDR2 SYDVKM. The CDR3 covers 13 residues. Trimming left V 3 bases short and J 1 base short, with 7 bases between. The CDR3 loop reads CASSLDSSYEQYF. The DNA for the CDR3 is TGTGCCAGCAGTTTGGACAGTTCCTACGAGCAGTACTTC.

The V gene is TRBV30, the J gene TRBJ1-4; a weak D match, TRBD1 (5 bases). The CDR3 is made up of 13 amino acids. Germline V CDR1 and CDR2: GTSNPN, SVGIG (reference sequence). The V end was cut by 4 bases, the J end by 5 bases, with 11 bases between. CDR3: CAWMWGRNEKLFF. In nucleotides, the CDR3 is TGTGCCTGGATGTGGGGGAGGAATGAAAAACTGTTTTTT.

The chain carries TRBV19 and TRBJ1-5; TRBD1 agrees at 7 bases. The J segment lost 2 bases and the V segment lost 9 bases, leaving 7 bases of the junction unmatched. The length of the CDR3 is 14 residues. In germline, CDR1 is LNHDA, CDR2 SQIVND (reference sequence). CDR3 loop: CASIRQGGNQPQHF. The CDR3 DNA sequence: TGTGCCAGCATTAGACAGGGTGGCAATCAGCCCCAGCATTTT. Drawing the rest from reference TRBV19 and TRBJ1-5, the complete variable domain is DGGITQSPKYLFRKEGQNVTLSCEQNLNHDAMYWYRQDPGQGLRLIYYSQIVNDFQKGDIAEGYSVSREKKESFPLTVTSAQKNPTAFYLCASIRQGGNQPQHFGDGTRLSIL.